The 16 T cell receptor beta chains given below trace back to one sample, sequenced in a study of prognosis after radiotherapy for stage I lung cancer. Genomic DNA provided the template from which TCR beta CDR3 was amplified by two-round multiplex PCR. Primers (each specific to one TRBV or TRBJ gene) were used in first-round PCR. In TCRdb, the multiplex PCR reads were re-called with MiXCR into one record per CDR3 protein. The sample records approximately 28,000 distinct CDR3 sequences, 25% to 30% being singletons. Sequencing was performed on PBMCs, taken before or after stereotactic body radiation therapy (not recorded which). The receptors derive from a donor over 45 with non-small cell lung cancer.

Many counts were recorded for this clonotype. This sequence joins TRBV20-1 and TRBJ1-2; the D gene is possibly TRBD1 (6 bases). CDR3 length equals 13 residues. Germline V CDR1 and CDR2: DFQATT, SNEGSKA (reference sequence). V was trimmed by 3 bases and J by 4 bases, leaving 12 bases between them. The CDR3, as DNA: TGCAGTGCTAGCGGACCGGGGGCCTATGGCTACACCTTC. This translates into CSASGPGAYGYTF.

CDR3 DNA: TGTGCCAGCAGCCAGGGGTTACGCGGGGGAAGGCTGTTTTTT. Translating it yields CASSQGLRGGRLFF. V and J are TRBV14 and TRBJ2-2, with TRBD2 matching 7 bases. The CDR3 extends over 14 amino acids. V lost 3 bases and J lost 13; bases outside the gene matches: 11. Germline V gives CDR1 SGHDN, CDR2 FVKESK.

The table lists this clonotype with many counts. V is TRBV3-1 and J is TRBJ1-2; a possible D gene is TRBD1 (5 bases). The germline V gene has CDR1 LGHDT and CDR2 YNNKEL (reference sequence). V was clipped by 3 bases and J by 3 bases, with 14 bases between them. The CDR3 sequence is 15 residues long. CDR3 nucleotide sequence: TGTGCCAGCAGCCACCCCTGGGGGGGAGACTATGGCTACACCTTC. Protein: CASSHPWGGDYGYTF.

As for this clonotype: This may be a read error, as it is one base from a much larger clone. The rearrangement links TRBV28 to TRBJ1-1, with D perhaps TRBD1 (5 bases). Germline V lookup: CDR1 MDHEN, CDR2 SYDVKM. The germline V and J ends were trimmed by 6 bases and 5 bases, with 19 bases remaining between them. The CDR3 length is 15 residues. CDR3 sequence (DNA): TGTGCCAGCAGCTCCAACCATGGGGCGAGGACTGAAGCTTTCTTT. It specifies CASSSNHGARTEAFF.

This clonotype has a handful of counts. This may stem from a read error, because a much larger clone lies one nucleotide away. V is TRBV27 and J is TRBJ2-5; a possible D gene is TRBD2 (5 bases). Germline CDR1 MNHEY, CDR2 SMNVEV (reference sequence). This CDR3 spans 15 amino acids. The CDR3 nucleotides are TGTGCCAGCAGCCCCTGGAGTCGAGGAGGAGAGATCCAGTACTTC. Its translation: CASSPWSRGGEIQYF.

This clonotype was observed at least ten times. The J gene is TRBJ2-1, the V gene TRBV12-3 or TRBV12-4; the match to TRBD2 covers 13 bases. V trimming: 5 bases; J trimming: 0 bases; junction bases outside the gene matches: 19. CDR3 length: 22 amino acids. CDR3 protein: CASSPGLAGVPAIISSYNEQFF. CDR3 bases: TGTGCCAGCAGTCCTGGACTAGCGGGGGTACCTGCCATTATAAGCTCCTACAATGAGCAGTTCTTC.

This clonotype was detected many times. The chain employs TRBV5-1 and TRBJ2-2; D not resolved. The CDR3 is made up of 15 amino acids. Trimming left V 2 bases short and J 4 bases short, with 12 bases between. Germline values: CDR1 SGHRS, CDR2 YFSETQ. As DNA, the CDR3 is TGCGCCAGCAGCTTCGGTTCTACAGTCACCGGGGAGCTGTTTTTT. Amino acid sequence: CASSFGSTVTGELFF. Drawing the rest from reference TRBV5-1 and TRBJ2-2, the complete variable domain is KAGVTQTPRYLIKTRGQQVTLSCSPISGHRSVSWYQQTPGQGLQFLFEYFSETQRNKGNFPGRFSGRQFSNSRSEMNVSTLELGDSALYLCASSFGSTVTGELFFGEGSRLTVL.

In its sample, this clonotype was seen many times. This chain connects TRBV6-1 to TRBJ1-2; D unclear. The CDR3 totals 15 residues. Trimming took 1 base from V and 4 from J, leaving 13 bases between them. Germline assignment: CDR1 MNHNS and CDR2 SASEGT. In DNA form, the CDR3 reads TGTGCCAGCAGTGAAGATCTCGGGCGGATCTATGGCTACACCTTC. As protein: CASSEDLGRIYGYTF.

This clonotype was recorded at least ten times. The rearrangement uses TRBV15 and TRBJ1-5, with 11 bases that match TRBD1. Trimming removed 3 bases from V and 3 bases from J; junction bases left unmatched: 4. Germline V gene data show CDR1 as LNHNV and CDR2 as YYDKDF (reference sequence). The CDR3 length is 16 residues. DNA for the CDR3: TGTGCCACCAGCAGTGGACAGGGGGCTTACAATCAGCCCCAGCATTTT. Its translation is CATSSGQGAYNQPQHF.

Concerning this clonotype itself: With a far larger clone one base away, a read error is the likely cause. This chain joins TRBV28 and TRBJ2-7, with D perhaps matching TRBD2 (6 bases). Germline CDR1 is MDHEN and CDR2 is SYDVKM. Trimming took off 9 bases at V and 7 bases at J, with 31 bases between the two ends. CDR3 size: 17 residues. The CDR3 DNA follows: TGTGCCAGTAGTATTGGTCGGGTCGGGAGATCGGGGAATGAGCAGTACTTC. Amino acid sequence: CASSIGRVGRSGNEQYF.

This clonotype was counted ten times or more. CDR3 DNA: TGCGCCAGCAGCTTGCAAGGGGGCGATCAGCCCCAGCATTTT. Amino acids: CASSLQGGDQPQHF. The genes are TRBV5-1 and TRBJ1-5, with 7 positions matching TRBD1. CDR1 is SGHRS and CDR2 is YFSETQ in the germline V gene. V trimming: 1 base; J trimming: 5 bases; junction bases outside the gene matches: 3. The CDR3 runs to 14 residues. Variable domain in full (rest from reference TRBV5-1 and TRBJ1-5): KAGVTQTPRYLIKTRGQQVTLSCSPISGHRSVSWYQQTPGQGLQFLFEYFSETQRNKGNFPGRFSGRQFSNSRSEMNVSTLELGDSALYLCASSLQGGDQPQHFGDGTRLSIL.

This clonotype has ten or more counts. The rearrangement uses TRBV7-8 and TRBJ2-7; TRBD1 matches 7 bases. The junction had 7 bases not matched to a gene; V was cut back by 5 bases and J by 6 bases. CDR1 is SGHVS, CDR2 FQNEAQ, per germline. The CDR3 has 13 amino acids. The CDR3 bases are TGTGCCAGCAGCGGCCGAGAGGGGGCCGAGCAGTACTTC. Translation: CASSGREGAEQYF.

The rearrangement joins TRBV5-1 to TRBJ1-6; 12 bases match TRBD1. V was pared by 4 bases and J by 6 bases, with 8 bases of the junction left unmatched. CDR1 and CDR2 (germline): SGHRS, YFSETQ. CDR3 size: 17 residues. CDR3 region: CASSAGTGGEVNSPLHF. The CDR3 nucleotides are TGCGCCAGCAGCGCTGGGACAGGGGGCGAGGTTAATTCACCCCTCCACTTT. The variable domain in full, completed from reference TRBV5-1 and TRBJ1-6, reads KAGVTQTPRYLIKTRGQQVTLSCSPISGHRSVSWYQQTPGQGLQFLFEYFSETQRNKGNFPGRFSGRQFSNSRSEMNVSTLELGDSALYLCASSAGTGGEVNSPLHFGNGTRLTVT.

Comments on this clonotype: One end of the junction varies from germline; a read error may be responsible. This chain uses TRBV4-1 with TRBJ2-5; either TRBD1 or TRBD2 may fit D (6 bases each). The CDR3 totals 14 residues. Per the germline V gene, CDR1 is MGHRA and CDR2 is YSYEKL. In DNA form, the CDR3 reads TGCGCCAGCTACGAGAGGGGGTCGGGAGAGGCCCAGTACTTC. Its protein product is CASYERGSGEAQYF.

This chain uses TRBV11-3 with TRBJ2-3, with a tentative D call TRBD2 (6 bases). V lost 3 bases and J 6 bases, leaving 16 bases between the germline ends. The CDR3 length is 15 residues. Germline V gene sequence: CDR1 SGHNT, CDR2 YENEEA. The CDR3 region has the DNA TGTGCCAGCAGCTTGGGGGGTCGGATAACTGATACGCAGTATTTT. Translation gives CASSLGGRITDTQYF.

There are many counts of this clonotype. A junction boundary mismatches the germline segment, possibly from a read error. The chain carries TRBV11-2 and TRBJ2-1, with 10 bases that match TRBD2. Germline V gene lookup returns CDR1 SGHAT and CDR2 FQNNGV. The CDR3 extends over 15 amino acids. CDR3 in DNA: TGTGCCGGCAGCTCTAAACCGGGACTAGCGAGTGAGCAGTTCTTC. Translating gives CAGSSKPGLASEQFF.